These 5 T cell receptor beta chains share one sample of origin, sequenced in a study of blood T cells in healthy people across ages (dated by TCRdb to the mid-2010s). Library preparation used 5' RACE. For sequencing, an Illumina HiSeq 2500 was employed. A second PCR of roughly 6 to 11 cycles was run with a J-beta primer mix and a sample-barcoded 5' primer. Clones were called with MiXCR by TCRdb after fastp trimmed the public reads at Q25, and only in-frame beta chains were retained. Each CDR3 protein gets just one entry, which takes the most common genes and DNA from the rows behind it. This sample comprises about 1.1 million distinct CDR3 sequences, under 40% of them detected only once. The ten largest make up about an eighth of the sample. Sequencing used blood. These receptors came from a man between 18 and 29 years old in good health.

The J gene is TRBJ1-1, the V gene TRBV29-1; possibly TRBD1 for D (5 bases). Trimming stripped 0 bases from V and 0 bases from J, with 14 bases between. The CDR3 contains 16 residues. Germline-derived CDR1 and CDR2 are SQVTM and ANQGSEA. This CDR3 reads CSVEEDSISMNTEAFF. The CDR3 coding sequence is TGCAGCGTTGAAGAAGACAGTATATCGATGAACACTGAAGCTTTCTTT.

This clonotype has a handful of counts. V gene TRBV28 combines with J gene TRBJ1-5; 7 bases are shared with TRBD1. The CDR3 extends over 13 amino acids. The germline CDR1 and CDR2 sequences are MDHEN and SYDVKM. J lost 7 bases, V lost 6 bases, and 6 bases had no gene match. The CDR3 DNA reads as TGTGCCAGCAGGACAGGGTATCTACAGCCCCAGCATTTT. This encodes CASRTGYLQPQHF.

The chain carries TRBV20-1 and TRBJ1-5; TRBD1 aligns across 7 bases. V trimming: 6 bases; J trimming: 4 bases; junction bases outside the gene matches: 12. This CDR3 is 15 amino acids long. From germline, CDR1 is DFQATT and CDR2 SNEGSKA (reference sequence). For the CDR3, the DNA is TGCAGTGCAGAAGACGGACAGGTTTTTAATCAGCCCCAGCATTTT. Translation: CSAEDGQVFNQPQHF.

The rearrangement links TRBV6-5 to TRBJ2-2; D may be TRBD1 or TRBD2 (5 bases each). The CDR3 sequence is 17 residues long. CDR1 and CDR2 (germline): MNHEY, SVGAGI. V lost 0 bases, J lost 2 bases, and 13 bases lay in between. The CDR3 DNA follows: TGTGCCAGCAGTTACTCTATTGGGACGGTTAACACCGGGGAGCTGTTTTTT. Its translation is CASSYSIGTVNTGELFF.

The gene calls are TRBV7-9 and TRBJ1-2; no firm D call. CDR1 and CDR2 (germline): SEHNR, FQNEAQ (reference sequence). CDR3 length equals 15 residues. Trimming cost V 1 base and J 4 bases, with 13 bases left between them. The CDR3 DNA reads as TGTGCCAGCAGCTTAGACACGGTCCGCTCCTATGGCTACACCTTC. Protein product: CASSLDTVRSYGYTF.